Reported below is one TCR beta chain. What this receptor recognizes is not known. Per-nucleotide qualities are absent, and no much larger clonotype sits a single base away. TCRbeta CDR3 regions were amplified from genomic DNA by means of the immunoSEQ Assay, a bias-controlled multiplex PCR. In the source study's methods: The number of nucleated cells in each sample was estimated by amplification of reference gene primers within the assay. Sequence reads were collapsed and filtered to measure the absolute abundance of every unique TCRbeta CDR3 rearrangement. For each sample, productive Simpson clonality was calculated as the square root of Simpson's diversity index across productive rearrangements. TCRdb mirrors the immuneACCESS table, restricted to in-frame sequences. Some clones are absent from its copies; in checked studies, under half trace to an unresolved V gene, and the reason for the others is unknown. That table gives V, J and clone size, and the DNA gave D and trimming. The sample yields some 16,000 clones; about nine tenths were counted once. Approximately 5.2% of the sample lies in the top ten.

The data stem from a study of blood T cell repertoires in COVID-19 (dated by TCRdb to 2018 to 2020). Background on the whole study: Samples from collaborators originated in the United States, Italy and Spain and spanned both the acute and convalescent phases of COVID-19. The material from the prospective study consisted of cDNA or gDNA derived from T cells, B-cell-depleted T cells, or PBMCs. Subjects who had been exposed to COVID-19, were actively infected with it, or had recovered from it provided the deeply sampled blood TCRbeta repertoires that made up the dataset. A freely available public database, intended as a resource for researchers studying the immune response to SARS-CoV-2, is where the repertoires were released. Samples came from the ongoing ImmuneRACE study (first 160 participants) plus 1,254 subjects from 6 global collaborators. A de-identified subject ID, COVID-19 status, age in years and sex were almost always included in the sample metadata. Where HLA class I and class II types were available, the types were taken from metadata supplied by the sample provider, not from assay-based typing.

V has 6 bases trimmed and J has 6 bases trimmed; junction bases matching no gene number 7. There are 15 amino acids in the CDR3, from cysteine to phenylalanine inclusive. Only the CDR3 DNA stays, 45 bases, in frame from base 1. Taken from the germline V gene, the CDR1 and CDR2 loops are SNHLY and FYNNEI. Results and caveats for the whole study, not just this receptor: The quantity of clinical and demographic metadata differed by source and by participant and was supplied without curation.

Each collaborating institution followed its own protocols to collect whole blood in K2EDTA tubes. For TCRbeta analysis, collaborators shipped samples as frozen whole blood, isolated PBMCs, or DNA extracted from either of those sample types. This receptor was taken from a human donor in a cohort sampled during active COVID-19. The sample was peripheral blood. The V and J genes are TRBV2 and TRBJ2-1, with 11 middle bases fitting TRBD2. The CDR3 region has the sequence CASRPGLAVTNEQFF. The nucleotide sequence reads TGTGCCAGCAGGCCGGGACTAGCGGTTACCAATGAGCAGTTCTTC.